The 15 T cell receptor beta chains given below trace back to one sample, sequenced in a study of cytomegalovirus exposure and HLA in healthy donors. Primers included in the PCR were 60 Vbeta and 13 Jbeta primers. Measured with immunoSEQ multiplex PCR; TCRdb has only the in-frame clones, and not every one. The sample has 120,000 to 150,000 clones, around 80% seen once. The sequenced material came from PBMCs. The receptors here all came from a woman aged 50 to 65 in good health and CMV-seropositive.

The chain carries TRBV6-5 and TRBJ1-2; D unresolved. The V and J ends lost 10 bases and 2 bases respectively, with 14 bases between them. CDR3 length equals 13 residues. Germline V CDR1 and CDR2: MNHEY, SVGAGI. CDR3: CATARGNNYGYTF. The DNA of the CDR3 is TGTGCCACCGCTCGGGGAAACAACTATGGCTACACCTTC.

This clone was counted a few times. A read error may produce the germline difference seen at one junction end. The J gene is TRBJ2-2, the V gene TRBV7-7; TRBD1 is a possible D gene (6 bases). Looked up from germline, CDR1 is SSHAT and CDR2 is FNYEAQ (reference sequence). The CDR3 extends over 14 amino acids. CDR3 coding DNA: TGTGCTAGCAGCTTATTTGCAGGGGCCGGGGAGCTGTTTTTT. Protein product: CASSLFAGAGELFF.

This chain joins TRBV6-1 and TRBJ1-2; D remains ambiguous. The V end was cut by 2 bases, the J end by 0 bases, with 10 bases between. This CDR3 region has 15 residues. CDR1 is MNHNS, CDR2 SASEGT, per germline. The CDR3 spells CASSEQGRSNYGYTF. The DNA of the CDR3 is TGTGCCAGCAGTGAACAAGGGAGGTCTAACTATGGCTACACCTTC.

This rearrangement joins TRBV5-1 to TRBJ1-2; no clear D gene. The CDR3 totals 13 residues. V gave up 0 bases and J gave up 8 bases, with 11 bases separating them. Germline V gene sequence: CDR1 SGHRS, CDR2 YFSETQ. For the CDR3, the DNA is TGCGCCAGCAGCTTGGACCTCACGGGGGGCTACACCTTC. Translation: CASSLDLTGGYTF.

This rearrangement joins TRBV21-1 to TRBJ1-5. TRBV21-1 is deemed a pseudogene. The CDR3 has 15 amino acids. Here the CDR3 DNA reads TGTGCCAGCAGCAAAGGGCGCGGGAGCAATCAGCCCCAGCATTTT. Its translation is CASSKGRGSNQPQHF.

This sequence joins TRBV5-5 and TRBJ1-5; D uncertain. This CDR3 is 14 amino acids long. Germline-derived CDR1 and CDR2 are SGHKS and YYEKEE (reference sequence). V lost 0 bases to trimming and J lost 3 bases, with 7 bases between them. CDR3 sequence: CASSLEWHNQPQHF. Written as DNA, the CDR3 is TGTGCCAGCAGCTTGGAATGGCACAATCAGCCCCAGCATTTT.

The rearrangement links TRBV30 to TRBJ2-5, with 16 bases aligning to TRBD2. Germline assignment: CDR1 GTSNPN and CDR2 SVGIG (reference sequence). This CDR3 has 17 residues. V lost 4 bases to trimming and J lost 5 bases; unmatched junction nucleotides: 10. The CDR3 loop is CAWNMGLAGGLGETQYF. The CDR3 nucleotides read TGTGCCTGGAATATGGGACTAGCGGGGGGGCTCGGGGAGACCCAGTACTTC.

CDR3 residues: CASSDKGARDTQYF. In DNA form, the CDR3 reads TGTGCCAGCAGTGATAAGGGGGCAAGGGATACGCAGTATTTT. This chain uses TRBV25-1 with TRBJ2-3, with 7 bases identical to TRBD1. Germline V CDR1 and CDR2: MGHDK, SYGVNS. J lost 6 bases, V lost 3 bases, and 6 bases had no gene match. The CDR3 is made up of 14 amino acids.

CDR3 loop: CAWKRAPSYNEQFF. The CDR3 bases are TGTGCCTGGAAGCGGGCCCCCTCCTACAATGAGCAGTTCTTC. The gene calls are TRBV30 and TRBJ2-1; TRBD2 is a possible D gene (6 bases). The ends were cut back, 4 bases at V and 0 bases at J, with 10 bases in the middle. The CDR3 runs to 14 residues. Germline CDR1 and CDR2: GTSNPN and SVGIG (reference sequence).

This chain joins TRBV5-1 and TRBJ1-1; perhaps TRBD1 as D (6 bases). V was shortened by 4 bases and J by 4 bases, with 14 bases between the two germline ends. The CDR3 has 14 residues. Germline CDR1 SGHRS, CDR2 YFSETQ. The CDR3 DNA is TGCGCCAGCAGCAGACAGGTGGATAGCACTGAAGCTTTCTTT. It specifies CASSRQVDSTEAFF.

The chain recombines TRBV2 with TRBJ2-4, with D possibly TRBD1 on 6 matching bases. The CDR3 extends over 15 amino acids. CDR1 SNHLY and CDR2 FYNNEI come from the germline V gene. Trimming pared 0 bases from V and 7 bases from J, leaving 13 bases between. CDR3 region: CASSEALPGANIQYF. Written as DNA, the CDR3 is TGTGCCAGCAGTGAAGCGCTTCCAGGGGCGAACATTCAGTACTTC.

V is TRBV9 and J is TRBJ2-2, with D possibly matching TRBD2 (7 bases). This CDR3 has 15 amino acids. Germline V lookup: CDR1 SGDLS, CDR2 YYNGEE. V gave up 0 bases and J gave up 5 bases, with 11 bases separating them. The CDR3 DNA is TGTGCCAGCAGCGTAGCGGGGGGCAATACCGGGGAGCTGTTTTTT. It translates to CASSVAGGNTGELFF.

The chain carries TRBV11-2 and TRBJ2-1; 7 bases align to TRBD2. The J segment lost 6 bases and the V segment lost 3 bases, leaving 2 bases of the junction unmatched. CDR3 length equals 13 residues. CDR1 and CDR2 (germline): SGHAT, FQNNGV. The CDR3 is CASSFGGGNEQFF. DNA of the CDR3: TGTGCCAGCAGCTTTGGGGGGGGCAATGAGCAGTTCTTC.

V gene TRBV10-3 combines with J gene TRBJ2-1; 10 nucleotides line up with TRBD1. The ends lost 4 bases at V and 3 bases at J; junction bases unmatched: 6. CDR1 is ENHRY, CDR2 SYGVKD, per germline. This CDR3 has 16 residues. CDR3 nucleotide sequence: TGTGCCATCAGTGCAGTGACAGGGGGCCGCTACAATGAGCAGTTCTTC. As protein: CAISAVTGGRYNEQFF.

This chain links TRBV7-3 with TRBJ2-5; 7 bases map to TRBD2. Germline V gene lookup returns CDR1 SGHTA and CDR2 FQGTGA. Trimming cost V 5 bases and J 4 bases; bases outside gene matches: 7. The CDR3 length is 14 residues. CDR3 sequence: CASSPGGEGETQYF. CDR3 nucleotide sequence: TGTGCCAGCAGCCCAGGTGGGGAGGGAGAGACCCAGTACTTC.